Below, 14 T cell receptor beta chains from the same sample are listed, as sequenced in a study of tumor-infiltrating lymphocytes in primary liver carcinoma. Synthesis of TCR beta cDNA was carried out from about 0.55 ug total RNA with a constant-region primer. Slightly modified ARM-PCR, run as three nested multiplex PCR rounds, produced the TCR beta libraries. TRBV1-TRBV30 forward primers paired with a C-beta reverse primer drove the first two PCR rounds, ten to eleven cycles each. TCRdb passed the multiplex PCR reads through MiXCR, listing each CDR3 protein once. The sample has roughly 45,000 distinct CDR3 sequences; about three quarters are singletons. Unsorted bulk tissue of about 20-31 mg yielded co-extracted RNA and DNA. Sequenced material: liver tumor tissue from sampling region 5. Subset here: tumor region T5, tumor centre. These receptors all come from a man aged 35-49 years with primary liver carcinoma and hepatitis B virus infection.

In this sample, this clonotype turned up a few times. V is TRBV18 and J is TRBJ1-6; unclear D gene. CDR3 length: 12 residues. The V gene's germline CDR1 is KGHSH and CDR2 LQKENI. Trimming cost V 8 bases and J 3 bases, with 5 bases left between them. The CDR3 region is CASALYNSPLHF. CDR3 sequence (DNA): TGTGCCAGCGCCCTCTATAATTCACCCCTCCACTTT. The whole variable domain, filled in from reference TRBV18 and TRBJ1-6, reads NAGVMQNPRHLVRRRGQEARLRCSPMKGHSHVYWYRQLPEEGLKFMVYLQKENIIDESGMPKERFSAEFPKEGPSILRIQQVVRGDSAAYFCASALYNSPLHFGNGTRLTVT.

About this clonotype: A read error may produce the germline difference seen at one junction end. The chain carries TRBV27 and TRBJ2-1, with 8 bases matching TRBD2. CDR3 length: 13 residues. Germline CDR1 MNHEY, CDR2 SMNVEV (reference sequence). The CDR3 DNA reads as TGTGCCAGCTGTTTATCGGGGGGGAATGAGCAGTTCTTC. Translating gives CASCLSGGNEQFF.

Comments on this clonotype: This may be a read error, as it is one base from a much larger clone. The chain joins TRBV12-3 or TRBV12-4 to TRBJ2-7, with a possible D match to TRBD1 (6 bases). The CDR3 is 14 residues long. The DNA for the CDR3 is TGTGCCAACAGTTATACGACAGGATCCTACGAGCAGTACTTC. Translated, it gives CANSYTTGSYEQYF.

This chain links TRBV30 with TRBJ1-1, with D maybe TRBD1 (5 bases). Germline-derived CDR1 and CDR2 are GTSNPN and SVGIG (reference sequence). The CDR3 runs 13 residues. CDR3 sequence reads: CSWRRGSDTEAFF. For the CDR3, the DNA is TGTTCTTGGAGAAGGGGTTCGGACACTGAAGCTTTCTTT.

This clonotype was counted once. This may stem from a read error, because a much larger clone lies one nucleotide away. V and J are TRBV30 and TRBJ1-5, with TRBD1 as a possible D gene (5 bases). The CDR3 sequence is 14 residues long. Germline V gene data show CDR1 as GTSNPN and CDR2 as SVGIG (reference sequence). The DNA for the CDR3 is TGTGTCTGGAGTGTACCGTATAGGGGTCAGCCCCAGCATTTT. It codes for CVWSVPYRGQPQHF.

In this sample, this clonotype turned up many times. The V gene is TRBV7-9, the J gene TRBJ2-1, with 8 positions matching TRBD2. This CDR3 region has 16 residues. Germline lookup yields CDR1 SEHNR and CDR2 FQNEAQ (reference sequence). Trimming removed 6 bases from V and 2 bases from J; junction bases left unmatched: 9. The CDR3 loop reads CASRPSSGPAYNEQFF. DNA of the CDR3: TGTGCCAGCAGACCCTCTAGCGGGCCCGCCTACAATGAGCAGTTCTTC.

Regarding this clonotype: Here the CDR3 omits its conserved ending phenylalanine or tryptophan, so a read error is the likely source. The chain combines TRBV4-1 with TRBJ2-1; D tentatively reads TRBD1 or TRBD2 (7 bases each). CDR1 is MGHRA and CDR2 is YSYEKL in the germline V gene. The CDR3 is 17 residues long. The CDR3 reads CVSSLEAGVQGRNEQFL. The CDR3 DNA reads as TGCGTCAGCAGCCTAGAGGCGGGAGTACAGGGGAGGAATGAGCAGTTCTTA.

Notes on this clonotype: It may be a read error: a sequence one base away is much more abundant. This chain joins TRBV5-5 and TRBJ2-5; no definite D call. CDR1 SGHKS and CDR2 YYEKEE come from the germline V gene (reference sequence). The length of the CDR3 is 13 residues. The CDR3 protein is CAGSDDLEETQYF. The CDR3 region has the DNA TGTGCCGGCAGCGACGACCTTGAAGAGACCCAGTACTTC.

This clonotype was observed at least ten times. The rearrangement joins TRBV7-8 to TRBJ2-7; 8 bases agree with TRBD2. CDR3 size: 17 residues. CDR1 and CDR2 from the germline V gene are SGHVS and FQNEAQ. J was trimmed by 6 bases and V by 2 bases; bases with no gene match: 15. This chain's CDR3 is CASSLFRGGTRGSEQYF. DNA for the CDR3: TGTGCCAGCAGCTTATTTCGCGGGGGGACTAGGGGAAGCGAGCAGTACTTC.

Concerning this clonotype: In this CDR3 the conserved last residue, phenylalanine or tryptophan, is missing, so a read error is likely. V gene TRBV6-5 combines with J gene TRBJ2-5; maybe TRBD2 (7 bases). CDR1 MNHEY and CDR2 SVGAGI come from the germline V gene. CDR3 length equals 15 residues. CDR3 sequence: CASSRGGRPQESQYL. DNA for the CDR3: TGTGCCAGCAGTAGGGGGGGAAGGCCCCAAGAGAGCCAGTACCTC.

The table lists this clonotype with many counts. The rearrangement joins TRBV12-3 or TRBV12-4 to TRBJ2-7, with no clear D. V lost 2 bases to trimming and J lost 3 bases, with 8 bases between them. The CDR3 runs 13 residues. DNA for the CDR3: TGTGCCAGCAGTTTAAACACAGACTACGAGCAGTACTTC. This encodes CASSLNTDYEQYF.

This clonotype has a count of ten or more. The chain links TRBV28 to TRBJ2-5, with a tentative D call TRBD1 (6 bases). Looked up from germline, CDR1 is MDHEN and CDR2 is SYDVKM. This CDR3 contains 15 residues. V lost 5 bases to trimming and J lost 4 bases, with 17 bases between them. The CDR3 spells CASSPSTGTGETQYF. CDR3 DNA: TGTGCCAGCAGTCCTAGCACAGGGACCGGAGAGACCCAGTACTTC.

V and J are TRBV4-1 and TRBJ2-2, with TRBD1 as a possible D gene (6 bases). This CDR3 comprises 15 residues. Germline V gives CDR1 MGHRA, CDR2 YSYEKL. With 0 bases removed from V and 3 bases from J, the gap between germline ends came to 8 bases. CDR3 nucleotide sequence: TGCGCCAGCAGCCAAGAACGACAGGACACCGGGGAGCTGTTTTTT. This codes for CASSQERQDTGELFF.

This clonotype was recorded a few times. The junction departs from the called germline gene at one end, perhaps through a read error. The rearrangement uses TRBV11-2 and TRBJ2-7; D is unresolved. The CDR3 contains 14 residues. Germline CDR1 SGHAT, CDR2 FQNNGV. Here the CDR3 DNA reads TGTGCCAGTAGCTTAACTGACACTGCCTACGAGCGATACTTC. Translating gives CASSLTDTAYERYF.